Each of the 19 T cell receptor beta chains below was sequenced from the same sample in a study of OX40 agonist ivuxolimab in advanced cancers. Sequencing was performed with immunoSEQ multiplex PCR; in TCRdb, only in-frame clones are kept and a portion is missing. The sample yields over 100,000 clones, 90% seen once. The source was CD4+ or CD8+ T cells sorted from blood, collected in a trial of the OX40 agonist ivuxolimab. All receptors derive from an adult with an advanced solid tumor such as melanoma, head and neck, liver or kidney cancer.

This clone was found once. The V and J genes are TRBV5-1 and TRBJ2-5, with 10 bases fitting TRBD2. This CDR3 has 20 residues. The V segment lost 0 bases and the J segment 5 bases; nucleotides outside the gene matches: 19. Germline V gene data show CDR1 as SGHRS and CDR2 as YFSETQ. CDR3 residues: CASSLESTGSLAGVAETQYF. Here the CDR3 DNA reads TGCGCCAGCAGCTTGGAATCTACCGGTAGCCTAGCGGGAGTCGCGGAGACCCAGTACTTC. Based on the CDR3 plus reference TRBV5-1 and TRBJ2-5, the full variable domain is KAGVTQTPRYLIKTRGQQVTLSCSPISGHRSVSWYQQTPGQGLQFLFEYFSETQRNKGNFPGRFSGRQFSNSRSEMNVSTLELGDSALYLCASSLESTGSLAGVAETQYFGPGTRLLVL.

The V gene is TRBV10-3, the J gene TRBJ1-5; 9 nucleotides align to TRBD1. There are 15 residues in the CDR3. Unmatched junction bases numbered 5, after V lost 6 bases and J lost 2 bases. Germline CDR1 ENHRY, CDR2 SYGVKD. The CDR3 DNA reads as TGTGCCATCAGCTCCACAGGGGGCGGCAATCAGCCCCAGCATTTT. This gives the protein CAISSTGGGNQPQHF.

This clone was seen a single time. This chain uses TRBV5-6 with TRBJ2-3; possible D gene TRBD2, 6 bases. The ends were cut back, 9 bases at V and 4 bases at J, with 18 bases in the middle. The CDR3 spans 14 residues. CDR1 and CDR2 (germline): SGHDT, YYEEEE. The CDR3 here is CATTAGLAPDTQYF. CDR3 DNA sequence: TGTGCCACCACGGCGGGACTCGCACCAGATACGCAGTATTTT.

The DNA of the CDR3 is TGCGCCAGCAGCCCCATTAGTCCTTCCGGGGAGCTGTTTTTT. This encodes CASSPISPSGELFF. V usage is TRBV10-2 and J usage is TRBJ2-2; D gene unclear. Trimming left V 6 bases short and J 6 bases short, with 14 bases between. Germline V gives CDR1 WSHSY, CDR2 SAAADI. The CDR3 loop spans 14 amino acids.

This clone has only one observation. The chain recombines TRBV10-3 with TRBJ2-1; D remains ambiguous. The germline V gene encodes CDR1 ENHRY and CDR2 SYGVKD. The V gene lost 3 bases and the J gene lost 2 bases, with 11 bases spanning the gap. This CDR3 contains 15 residues. This chain's CDR3 is CAISEGTFTYNEQFF. CDR3 nucleotide sequence: TGTGCCATCAGTGAAGGAACTTTTACCTACAATGAGCAGTTCTTC.

V is TRBV7-2 and J is TRBJ2-1, with 10 bases matching TRBD2. There are 13 residues in the CDR3. After removal of 5 bases from V and 9 bases from J, the junction contained 4 bases not matched to a gene. The germline V gene has CDR1 SGHTA and CDR2 FQGNSA. In nucleotides, the CDR3 is TGTGCCAGCAGCCAATGGACTAGCGGTGAGCAGTTCTTC. Protein sequence: CASSQWTSGEQFF.

Only one count was recorded for this clone. This chain uses TRBV5-1 with TRBJ2-7; D may be TRBD1 or TRBD2 (5 bases each). Germline loops: CDR1 SGHRS, CDR2 YFSETQ. V was trimmed by 0 bases and J by 0 bases, leaving 19 bases between them. The CDR3 has 18 amino acids. The CDR3 here is CASSLGRDPGGSSYEQYF. The CDR3 DNA is TGCGCCAGCAGCTTGGGCCGGGATCCTGGGGGAAGCTCCTACGAGCAGTACTTC.

The rearrangement uses TRBV29-1 and TRBJ2-1; D is possibly TRBD2 (6 bases). V was pared by 4 bases and J by 9 bases, with 13 bases between. This CDR3 has 12 residues. Germline CDR1 SQVTM, CDR2 ANQGSEA. The CDR3 reads CSVGRGVTEQFF. In nucleotides, the CDR3 is TGCAGCGTTGGGAGGGGCGTAACTGAGCAGTTCTTC.

The chain joins TRBV6-5 to TRBJ1-5; 8 bases are shared with TRBD1. This CDR3 is built from 14 residues. Trimming at V came to 6 bases and at J to 7 bases, leaving 8 bases not matched to a gene. Germline V gives CDR1 MNHEY, CDR2 SVGAGI. CDR3 protein: CASSQTGGGQPQHF. The DNA for the CDR3 is TGTGCCAGCAGCCAAACAGGGGGAGGACAGCCCCAGCATTTT.

A note on this clone: Other DNA variants within this sample encode the same CDR3. The chain links TRBV27 to TRBJ1-4; D is unresolved. CDR1 is MNHEY, CDR2 SMNVEV, per germline (reference sequence). This CDR3 has 17 residues. The V end was cut by 5 bases, the J end by 0 bases, with 16 bases between. In DNA, the CDR3 is TGTGCCAGCAGTCTTTCTCCCGGGCCTGCAACTAATGAAAAACTGTTTTTT. Translating gives CASSLSPGPATNEKLFF.

This rearrangement joins TRBV5-1 to TRBJ2-7; D is ambiguous. The CDR3 covers 14 residues. V dropped 0 bases and J dropped 0 bases, with 7 bases sitting between them. Per the germline V gene, CDR1 is SGHRS and CDR2 is YFSETQ. CDR3 protein: CASSLEGHSYEQYF. CDR3 DNA: TGCGCCAGCAGCTTGGAGGGCCACTCCTACGAGCAGTACTTC.

As to this clone: Other DNA sequences in this specimen translate into the identical CDR3. Here the CDR3 reads CASSLQETQYF. Written as DNA, the CDR3 is TGTGCCAGCAGCCTTCAAGAGACCCAGTACTTC. The chain carries TRBV28 and TRBJ2-5; the D is unclear. Germline V gives CDR1 MDHEN, CDR2 SYDVKM. The V end lost 6 bases, the J end lost 2 bases, and 4 bases lay between the germline ends. This CDR3 is built from 11 residues.

This clone appeared once. V gene TRBV27 combines with J gene TRBJ1-2; perhaps TRBD1 as D (5 bases). The germline V and J ends were trimmed by 6 bases and 3 bases, with 11 bases remaining between them. The germline gives CDR1 MNHEY, CDR2 SMNVEV (reference sequence). The CDR3 is 13 amino acids. CDR3 bases: TGTGCCAGCAGCTTGACAGCCTACTATGGCTACACCTTC. Its translation: CASSLTAYYGYTF.

J is TRBJ1-3 and V is TRBV28, with no clear D. Germline CDR1 and CDR2: MDHEN and SYDVKM. This CDR3 region has 14 residues. V lost 6 bases, J lost 6 bases, and 15 bases lay in between. CDR3 coding DNA: TGTGCCAGCAGCCCCGCAGGCGGGGAAAACACCATATATTTT. Protein product: CASSPAGGENTIYF.

This clone has only one observation. V gene TRBV6-5 combines with J gene TRBJ1-2; D gene uncertain. The CDR3 loop spans 13 amino acids. The germline V and J ends were trimmed by 5 bases and 2 bases, with 9 bases remaining between them. CDR1 MNHEY and CDR2 SVGAGI come from the germline V gene. In nucleotides, the CDR3 is TGTGCCAGCAGTGCTAAAAGAAACTATGGCTACACCTTC. It yields the protein CASSAKRNYGYTF.

This chain joins TRBV2 and TRBJ1-2; 7 positions agree with TRBD1. Germline loops: CDR1 SNHLY, CDR2 FYNNEI. The CDR3 is 16 amino acids. V lost 6 bases to trimming and J lost 0 bases; unmatched junction nucleotides: 10. CDR3 nucleotides: TGTGCCAGCAGCGCCGGGGACAGAGTTTCTAACTATGGCTACACCTTC. Its protein is CASSAGDRVSNYGYTF.

This sequence joins TRBV28 and TRBJ1-2, with D unresolved. In germline, CDR1 is MDHEN, CDR2 SYDVKM. Trimming shortened V by 4 bases and J by 4 bases, and 10 bases separated the two germline ends. This CDR3 has 13 amino acids. In DNA, the CDR3 is TGTGCCAGCAGTTCGAGAAGTTTCTATGGCTACACCTTC. This gives the protein CASSSRSFYGYTF.

V gene TRBV7-2 combines with J gene TRBJ2-2; possible D gene TRBD1, 7 bases. Germline CDR1 reads SGHTA; CDR2 reads FQGNSA. The CDR3 totals 13 residues. The ends were cut back, 5 bases at V and 5 bases at J, with 9 bases in the middle. The CDR3 nucleotides read TGTGCCAGCAGCCCAGGGGGGACCGGGGAGCTGTTTTTT. Translating gives CASSPGGTGELFF.

This clone occurred once. The chain recombines TRBV11-3 with TRBJ2-5; 8 positions agree with TRBD1. This CDR3 is built from 18 residues. CDR1 and CDR2 from the germline V gene are SGHNT and YENEEA. J lost 5 bases, V lost 0 bases, and 14 bases had no gene match. In nucleotides, the CDR3 is TGTGCCAGCAGCTTAGAAGGTGTGGGCAGGGGGCATCACGAGACCCAGTACTTC. Its protein product is CASSLEGVGRGHHETQYF.